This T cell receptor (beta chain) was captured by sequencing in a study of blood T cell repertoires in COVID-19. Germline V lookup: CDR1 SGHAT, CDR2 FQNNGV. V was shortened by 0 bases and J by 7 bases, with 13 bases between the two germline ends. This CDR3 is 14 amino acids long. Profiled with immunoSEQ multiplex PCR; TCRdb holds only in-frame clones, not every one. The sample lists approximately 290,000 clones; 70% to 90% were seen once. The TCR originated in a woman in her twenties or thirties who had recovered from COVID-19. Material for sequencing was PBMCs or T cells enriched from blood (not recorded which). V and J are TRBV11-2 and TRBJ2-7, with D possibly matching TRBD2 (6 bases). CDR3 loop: CASSLEPGSGEQYF. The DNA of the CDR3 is TGTGCCAGCAGCTTAGAGCCCGGGAGTGGAGAGCAGTACTTC.